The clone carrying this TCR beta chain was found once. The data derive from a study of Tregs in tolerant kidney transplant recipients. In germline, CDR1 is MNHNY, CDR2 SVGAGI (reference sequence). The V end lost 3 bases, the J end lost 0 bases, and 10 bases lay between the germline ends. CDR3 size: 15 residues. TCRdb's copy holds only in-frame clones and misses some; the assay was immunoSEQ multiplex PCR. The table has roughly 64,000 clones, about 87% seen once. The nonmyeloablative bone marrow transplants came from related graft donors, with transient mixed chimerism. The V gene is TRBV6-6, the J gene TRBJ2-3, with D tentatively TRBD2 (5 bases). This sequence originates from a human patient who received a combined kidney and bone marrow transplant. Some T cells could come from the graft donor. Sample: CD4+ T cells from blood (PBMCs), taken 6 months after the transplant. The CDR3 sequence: CASSYTRTSTDTQYF. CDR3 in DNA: TGTGCCAGCAGTTATACTAGGACTAGCACAGATACGCAGTATTTT.